One sample yielded the 25 T cell receptor beta chains listed below, sequenced in a study of blood T cell repertoires in COVID-19. Profiled with immunoSEQ multiplex PCR; TCRdb holds only in-frame clones, not every one. The table records about 97,000 clones, around 92% of them present only once. Source material: peripheral blood. Receptor source: a man aged 50-60 years with active COVID-19.

The chain employs TRBV7-6 and TRBJ2-1, with TRBD2 as a possible D gene (6 bases). The V gene's germline CDR1 is SGHVS and CDR2 FNYEAQ. Trimming shortened V by 2 bases and J by 6 bases, and 17 bases separated the two germline ends. This CDR3 spans 16 amino acids. CDR3 nucleotides: TGTGCCAGCAGCTTAAGGAGGGCTTCTGGGGGCAATGAGCAGTTCTTC. As protein: CASSLRRASGGNEQFF.

The chain joins TRBV6-6 to TRBJ2-4; 7 bases are a match to TRBD1. The V gene end was trimmed by 5 bases and the J gene end by 4 bases; junction bases not matched to a gene: 2. The CDR3 consists of 13 residues. Per germline, CDR1 MNHNY and CDR2 SVGAGI (reference sequence). The CDR3 here is CASSGTVKNIQYF. The DNA of the CDR3 is TGTGCCAGCAGTGGGACAGTAAAAAACATTCAGTACTTC.

The table lists this clone with a count of one. The chain has TRBV9 and TRBJ2-3, with a tentative D call TRBD2 (5 bases). V gave up 2 bases and J gave up 2 bases, with 15 bases separating them. The CDR3 totals 16 residues. The germline CDR1 and CDR2 sequences are SGDLS and YYNGEE. CDR3: CASSVQPGILTDTQYF. The CDR3 DNA sequence: TGTGCCAGCAGCGTCCAACCGGGAATACTCACAGATACGCAGTATTTT.

The chain carries TRBV5-1 and TRBJ2-7; 8 positions agree with TRBD2. V lost 4 bases, J lost 6 bases, and 6 bases stayed unmatched. Germline V lookup: CDR1 SGHRS, CDR2 YFSETQ. The CDR3 runs to 13 residues. CDR3 DNA sequence: TGCGCCAGCAGCCAGACTAGCGTATCCGAGCAGTACTTC. Residues: CASSQTSVSEQYF.

The chain recombines TRBV19 with TRBJ2-1; 7 bases agree with TRBD1. The germline CDR1 and CDR2 sequences are LNHDA and SQIVND (reference sequence). With 1 base clipped from V and 5 bases from J, the junction kept 8 bases outside the gene matches. The CDR3 contains 16 residues. Here the CDR3 DNA reads TGTGCCAGTAGTATAGGAAGGGACAGACCTAACAATGAGCAGTTCTTC. Translation: CASSIGRDRPNNEQFF.

The genes are TRBV5-6 and TRBJ2-5; 8 positions agree with TRBD2. CDR3 length equals 14 residues. The junction had 3 bases not matched to a gene; V was cut back by 0 bases and J by 5 bases. Germline loops: CDR1 SGHDT, CDR2 YYEEEE. The DNA for the CDR3 is TGTGCCAGCAGCTTGGCCAGCGGGAGCGAGACCCAGTACTTC. Translating it yields CASSLASGSETQYF.

This sequence joins TRBV9 and TRBJ2-7; tentatively, D is TRBD1 (5 bases). Germline assignment: CDR1 SGDLS and CDR2 YYNGEE. V was clipped by 1 base and J by 2 bases, with 16 bases between them. This CDR3 is built from 16 residues. The CDR3 DNA reads TGTGCCAGCAGCGTATCCCCGTACAGGTCAACCTACGAGCAGTACTTC. It is translated as CASSVSPYRSTYEQYF.

This clone was found a few times. The chain recombines TRBV18 with TRBJ2-7, with TRBD2 matching over 13 bases. The CDR3 runs 14 residues. Germline CDR1 is KGHSH and CDR2 is LQKENI. After removal of 6 bases from V and 6 bases from J, the junction contained 5 bases not matched to a gene. This chain's CDR3 is CASSEGTSGIEQYF. In DNA, the CDR3 is TGTGCCAGCTCCGAAGGGACTAGCGGGATCGAGCAGTACTTC.

The V gene is TRBV2, the J gene TRBJ2-3; D may be TRBD1 (6 bases). V was clipped by 4 bases and J by 3 bases, with 11 bases between them. This CDR3 is built from 14 residues. The germline gives CDR1 SNHLY, CDR2 FYNNEI. Here the CDR3 DNA reads TGTGCCAGCAGTGTTTGGCAGGGGACAGATACGCAGTATTTT. Translated, it gives CASSVWQGTDTQYF.

The chain combines TRBV4-2 with TRBJ1-2; weak D call: TRBD1 (5 bases). V was shortened by 1 base and J by 1 base, with 13 bases between the two germline ends. This CDR3 has 16 residues. The germline CDR1 and CDR2 sequences are LGHNA and YNFKEQ. CDR3 DNA: TGTGCCAGCAGCCAAGTTCAGTCAGGGCATAACTATGGCTACACCTTC. Protein sequence: CASSQVQSGHNYGYTF.

The chain joins TRBV7-3 to TRBJ2-1; TRBD1 might be the D (5 bases). CDR1 and CDR2 from the germline V gene are SGHTA and FQGTGA. V was shortened by 6 bases and J by 2 bases, with 11 bases between the two germline ends. The CDR3 runs to 14 residues. CDR3 sequence (DNA): TGTGCCAGCAGTCCAGACAGCACCTACAATGAGCAGTTCTTC. Residues: CASSPDSTYNEQFF.

The genes are TRBV5-1 and TRBJ1-2; 12 bases are a match to TRBD1. This CDR3 contains 18 residues. V lost 4 bases to trimming and J lost 3 bases; unmatched junction nucleotides: 13. Per the germline V gene, CDR1 is SGHRS and CDR2 is YFSETQ. The CDR3 loop reads CASSPGVGQGASYYGYTF. The CDR3 DNA reads as TGCGCCAGCAGCCCCGGCGTGGGACAGGGGGCGAGTTACTATGGCTACACCTTC.

V and J are TRBV6-6 and TRBJ1-2, with D possibly being TRBD1 (5 bases). The CDR3 is 16 residues long. Looked up from germline, CDR1 is MNHNY and CDR2 is SVGAGI (reference sequence). Trimming left V 3 bases short and J 3 bases short, with 17 bases between. CDR3 amino acids: CASSYNPRALDYGYTF. As DNA, the CDR3 is TGTGCCAGCAGTTATAACCCCAGGGCGTTAGACTATGGCTACACCTTC.

V is TRBV3-1 (or the pseudogene TRBV3-2) and J is TRBJ2-3; a possible D gene is TRBD2 (5 bases). Germline-derived CDR1 and CDR2 are LGHDT and YNNKEL (reference sequence). Between the trimmed V and J ends, which lost 5 bases and 1 base, there was a span of 19 bases. The CDR3 covers 17 residues. The CDR3 here is CASSAFTSTTGTDTQYF. The DNA of the CDR3 is TGTGCCAGCAGCGCCTTTACTAGTACCACAGGCACAGATACGCAGTATTTT.

Comment on this clone: The sample carries other DNA sequences with the same CDR3. V usage is TRBV11-3 and J usage is TRBJ2-3, with 7 bases identical to TRBD1. The V and J ends lost 5 bases and 3 bases, in that order; junction bases with no gene match: 5. This CDR3 is 14 amino acids long. CDR1 is SGHNT, CDR2 YENEEA, per germline. The CDR3 spells CASSKDRPTDTQYF. The CDR3 DNA reads TGTGCCAGCAGCAAGGACAGGCCTACAGATACGCAGTATTTT. Complete variable domain (other parts from reference TRBV11-3 and TRBJ2-3): EAGVVQSPRYKIIEKKQPVAFWCNPISGHNTLYWYLQNLGQGPELLIRYENEEAVDDSQLPKDRFSAERLKGVDSTLKIQPAELGDSAVYLCASSKDRPTDTQYFGPGTRLTVL.

The V and J genes are TRBV19 and TRBJ1-2; D might be TRBD1 (5 bases). Trimming removed 7 bases at V and 7 bases at J, with 16 bases between. The CDR3 has 13 amino acids. Germline CDR1 reads LNHDA; CDR2 reads SQIVND (reference sequence). DNA of the CDR3: TGTGCCAGTAACCCACAAGGGGCTGGTGGCTACACCTTC. Encoded protein: CASNPQGAGGYTF. The entire variable domain, with the rest obtained from reference TRBV19 and TRBJ1-2, is as follows: DGGITQSPKYLFRKEGQNVTLSCEQNLNHDAMYWYRQDPGQGLRLIYYSQIVNDFQKGDIAEGYSVSREKKESFPLTVTSAQKNPTAFYLCASNPQGAGGYTFGSGTRLTVV.

V gene TRBV27 combines with J gene TRBJ2-7; 7 nucleotides match TRBD1. The CDR3 spans 14 residues. Per the germline V gene, CDR1 is MNHEY and CDR2 is SMNVEV (reference sequence). V was pared by 8 bases and J by 2 bases, with 9 bases of the junction left unmatched. CDR3 DNA: TGTGCCAGCGGTCGACAGGGTGTGCCCTACGAGCAGTACTTC. Its translation: CASGRQGVPYEQYF.

The chain links TRBV7-8 to TRBJ2-7, with TRBD1 matching over 9 bases. Germline CDR1 SGHVS, CDR2 FQNEAQ. Trimming took 0 bases from V and 3 from J; bases not matched to a gene: 3. The CDR3 extends over 15 amino acids. Here the CDR3 DNA reads TGTGCCAGCAGCTTAGCGGGACAGGGAATCTACGAGCAGTACTTC. Translation: CASSLAGQGIYEQYF.

V gene TRBV6-1 combines with J gene TRBJ2-7; TRBD2 might be the D (5 bases). Germline CDR1 reads MNHNS; CDR2 reads SASEGT. This CDR3 contains 15 residues. Trimming pared 2 bases from V and 6 bases from J, leaving 17 bases between. The CDR3 sequence is CASSELRPGYGEQYF. In DNA form, the CDR3 reads TGTGCCAGCAGTGAACTCCGGCCGGGGTACGGCGAGCAGTACTTC.

Here the CDR3 reads CASSLSQQTEAFF. The CDR3 DNA reads TGTGCCAGCAGCTTATCACAGCAGACTGAAGCTTTCTTT. This sequence joins TRBV7-3 and TRBJ1-1, with D uncertain. The CDR3 covers 13 residues. Germline V gene lookup returns CDR1 SGHTA and CDR2 FQGTGA. V lost 2 bases and J lost 5, with 9 bases in between.

This sequence joins TRBV30 and TRBJ1-4, with a possible D match to TRBD1 (5 bases). The CDR3 is made up of 14 amino acids. The V gene lost 3 bases and the J gene lost 6 bases, with 14 bases spanning the gap. The V gene's germline CDR1 is GTSNPN and CDR2 SVGIG (reference sequence). CDR3 in DNA: TGTGCCTGGAGAGGCGGACAAGCTTATGAAAAACTGTTTTTT. It yields the protein CAWRGGQAYEKLFF.

The CDR3 DNA is TGTGCCAGCAGTTTGGGTGCGGGAGGCCCCCAAGAGACCCAGTACTTC. Translating gives CASSLGAGGPQETQYF. The rearrangement uses TRBV28 and TRBJ2-5, with TRBD2 matching over 8 bases. Per germline, CDR1 MDHEN and CDR2 SYDVKM. This CDR3 contains 16 residues. With 3 bases clipped from V and 1 base from J, the junction kept 7 bases outside the gene matches.

This chain connects TRBV4-1 to TRBJ2-1; a weak D match, TRBD2 (6 bases). The V and J ends lost 6 bases and 1 base respectively, with 16 bases between them. This CDR3 has 16 amino acids. CDR1 and CDR2 from the germline V gene are MGHRA and YSYEKL. CDR3 in amino acids: CASSGLTSSSYNEQFF. CDR3 bases: TGCGCCAGCAGTGGTTTGACTAGTTCTTCCTACAATGAGCAGTTCTTC.

The chain uses TRBV24-1 and TRBJ2-3, with D perhaps TRBD2 (6 bases). V lost 4 bases and J 0 bases, leaving 13 bases between the germline ends. The CDR3 contains 16 residues. Germline lookup yields CDR1 KGHDR and CDR2 SFDVKD. CDR3 sequence: CATSDRGTDSTDTQYF. The CDR3 bases are TGTGCCACCAGTGACCGCGGGACGGATAGCACAGATACGCAGTATTTT.

The rearrangement joins TRBV5-1 to TRBJ2-1; TRBD2 agrees at 13 bases. The CDR3 runs 14 residues. V lost 3 bases to trimming and J lost 7 bases; unmatched junction nucleotides: 1. Germline CDR1 is SGHRS and CDR2 is YFSETQ. In DNA, the CDR3 is TGCGCCAGCAGCTCGGGACTAGCGGGGAATGAGCAGTTCTTC. Residues: CASSSGLAGNEQFF.